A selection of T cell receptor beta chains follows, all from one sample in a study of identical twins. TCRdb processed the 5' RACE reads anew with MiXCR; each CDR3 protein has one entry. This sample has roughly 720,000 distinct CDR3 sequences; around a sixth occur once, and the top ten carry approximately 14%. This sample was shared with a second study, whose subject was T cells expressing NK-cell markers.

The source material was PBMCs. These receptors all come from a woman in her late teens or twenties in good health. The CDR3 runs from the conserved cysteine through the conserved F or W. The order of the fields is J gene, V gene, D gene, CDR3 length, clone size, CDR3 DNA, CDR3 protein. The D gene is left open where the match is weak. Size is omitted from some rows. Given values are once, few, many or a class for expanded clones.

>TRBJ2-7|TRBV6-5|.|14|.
TGTGCCAGCAGTTCGACTCGGATCGGGTACGAGCAGTACTTC
CASSSTRIGYEQYF
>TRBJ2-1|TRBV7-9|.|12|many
TGTGCCAGCAGCTTAGACGTCAATGAGCAGTTCTTC
CASSLDVNEQFF
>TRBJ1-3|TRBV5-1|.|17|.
TGCGCCAGCAGCAGTGGAACAGGGTTGGTCTCTGGAAACACCATATATTTT
CASSSGTGLVSGNTIYF
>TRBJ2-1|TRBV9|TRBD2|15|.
TGTGCCAGCAGCGTAGGAACTAGCGGCAACAATGAGCAGTTCTTC
CASSVGTSGNNEQFF
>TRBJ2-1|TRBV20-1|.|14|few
TGCAGTGCCCGTCTGGCACGGGCCTACAATGAGCAGTTCTTC
CSARLARAYNEQFF
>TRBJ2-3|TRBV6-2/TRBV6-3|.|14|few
TGTGCCAGCAGTTTTTTGACTAGCACAGATACGCAGTATTTT
CASSFLTSTDTQYF
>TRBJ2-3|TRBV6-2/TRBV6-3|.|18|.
TGTGCCAGCAGTTTTACACCCCAGTGGGGGTCTCGCACAGATACGCAGTATTTT
CASSFTPQWGSRTDTQYF
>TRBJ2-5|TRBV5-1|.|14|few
TGCGCCAGCAGCCCTCCGGCAGCCCAAGAGACCCAGTACTTC
CASSPPAAQETQYF
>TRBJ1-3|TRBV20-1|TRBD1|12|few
TGCAGTGCCGAGGACAGGAGGAACACCATATATTTT
CSAEDRRNTIYF
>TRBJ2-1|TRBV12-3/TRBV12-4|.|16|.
TGTGCCAGCAGCAAAGAGCAGCGGGCCCTCTACAATGAGCAGTTCTTC
CASSKEQRALYNEQFF
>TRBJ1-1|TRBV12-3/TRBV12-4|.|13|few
TGTGCCAGCAGCAGTTATGCGAACACTGAAGCTTTCTTT
CASSSYANTEAFF
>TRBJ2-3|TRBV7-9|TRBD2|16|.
TGTGCCAGCAGCTTAAAGGGACTAGTCGCGTCCGATACGCAGTATTTT
CASSLKGLVASDTQYF
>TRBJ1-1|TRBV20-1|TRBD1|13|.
TGCAGTGCTCGGACAGGTCTGGGCTTTCGAGCTTTCTTT
CSARTGLGFRAFF
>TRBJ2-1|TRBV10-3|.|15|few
TGTGCCATCAGTGAGGGTCAGGGGACTATCAATGAGCAGTTCTTC
CAISEGQGTINEQFF
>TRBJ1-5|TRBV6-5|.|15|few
TGTGCCAGCAGTTCGGGGGAGGGAATGAATCAGCCCCAGCATTTT
CASSSGEGMNQPQHF
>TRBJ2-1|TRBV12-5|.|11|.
TGTGCTAGTGCTGGATCTAATGAGCAGTTCTTC
CASAGSNEQFF
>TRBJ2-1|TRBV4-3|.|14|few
TGCGCCAGCAGCCAGGAACTACTAGAGAGTGAGCAGTTCTTC
CASSQELLESEQFF
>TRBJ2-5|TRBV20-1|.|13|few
TGCAGTGCTAAGTCTCCGTACCAAGAGACCCAGTACTTC
CSAKSPYQETQYF
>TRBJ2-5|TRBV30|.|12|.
TGTGCCTGGAGTGAGGGGCGGGAGACCCAGTACTTC
CAWSEGRETQYF
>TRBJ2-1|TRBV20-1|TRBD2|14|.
TGCAGTGCGAACCGGGACTACCCTTACAATGAGCAGTTCTTC
CSANRDYPYNEQFF
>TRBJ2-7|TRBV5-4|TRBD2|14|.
TGTGCCAGCAGCTCGGGAGGACATATGTACGAGCAGTACTTC
CASSSGGHMYEQYF
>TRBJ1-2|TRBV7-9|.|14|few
TGTGCCAGCAGCCTCAGTGGGGCAACAGGAGGCTACACCTTC
CASSLSGATGGYTF
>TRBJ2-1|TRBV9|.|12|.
TGTGCCAGCAGCGAGTGGGAGGATGAGCAGTTCTTC
CASSEWEDEQFF
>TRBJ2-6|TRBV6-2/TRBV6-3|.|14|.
TGTGCCAGCAGTACCCAAACTGGGGCCAACGTCCTGACTTTC
CASSTQTGANVLTF
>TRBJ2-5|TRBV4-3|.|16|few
TGCGCCAGCAGCCAAGATCTGGCCATCACTCAAGAGACCCAGTACTTC
CASSQDLAITQETQYF
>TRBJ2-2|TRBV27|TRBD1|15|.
TGTGCCAGCAGTACAATCGGGACAGCCTCCGGGGAGCTGTTTTTT
CASSTIGTASGELFF
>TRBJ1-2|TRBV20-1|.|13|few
TGCAGTGCCGAGAATAGACCGTTCGATGGCTACACCTTC
CSAENRPFDGYTF
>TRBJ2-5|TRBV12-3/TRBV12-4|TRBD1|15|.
TGTGCCAGCAGTCTTCGACAGGGCTCGGCGGAGACCCAGTACTTC
CASSLRQGSAETQYF
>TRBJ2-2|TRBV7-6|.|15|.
TGTGCCAGCAGCAGGACAGCTATCAACACCGGGGAGCTGTTTTTT
CASSRTAINTGELFF
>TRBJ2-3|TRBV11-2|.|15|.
TGTGCCAGCAGGTCCATACGGGGGCCCACAGATACGCAGTATTTT
CASRSIRGPTDTQYF
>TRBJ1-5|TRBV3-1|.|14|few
TGTGCCAGCAGCCAAGAAAAATACAATCAGCCCCAGCATTTT
CASSQEKYNQPQHF
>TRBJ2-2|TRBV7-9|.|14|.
TGTGCCAGCAGCTTAGCTGAGACCACCGGGGAGCTGTTTTTT
CASSLAETTGELFF
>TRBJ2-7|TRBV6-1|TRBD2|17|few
TGTGCCAGCAGTGTTAACGGACCTAGCGGGGGGGTGTACGAGCAGTACTTC
CASSVNGPSGGVYEQYF
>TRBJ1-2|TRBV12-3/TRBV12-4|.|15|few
TGTGCCACCCACCCTACCCCGGGGAGCTCCTATGGCTACACCTTC
CATHPTPGSSYGYTF
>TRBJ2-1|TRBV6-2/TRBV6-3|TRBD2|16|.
TGTGCCAGCAGTTACCCCCTAGCGGGAGTTAGGAATGAGCAGTTCTTC
CASSYPLAGVRNEQFF
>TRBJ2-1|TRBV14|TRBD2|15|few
TGTGCCAGCAGCTCAGGACTAGCGGTAGACAATGAGCAGTTCTTC
CASSSGLAVDNEQFF
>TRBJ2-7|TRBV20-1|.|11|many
TGCAGTGCTGCAACAGGGACCGAGCAGTACTTC
CSAATGTEQYF
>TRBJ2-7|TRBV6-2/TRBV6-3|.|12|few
TGTGCCAGCAGTAACACCTTCTACGAGCAGTACTTC
CASSNTFYEQYF